This T cell receptor beta chain was identified in a study of shared clonotypes between healthy human individuals. Background on the study: The donor group consisted of two women and a few men, aged 18 to 49. Study results and limitations: Generally, estimated richness proved larger in naive subsets than it did in memory subsets.

Some clones are missing from TCRdb's copy, which holds only in-frame ones; the method was immunoSEQ multiplex PCR. This sample has 2 million to 2.5 million clones, with 90% to 97% found just once. A remark on this clone: The antigen remains unidentified.

CD4+ cells yielded CD45RA+ naive and CD45RA-negative memory subsets. This TCR derives from a man aged 18 to 29 in good health. Sequenced: naive CD4+ T cells sorted from blood. The subset: CD45RA+ positively selected.

The CDR3 DNA sequence: TGTGCCAGCAGTAAAAGGACAGGGGAGAAGAATCAGCCCCAGCATTTT. Its protein product is CASSKRTGEKNQPQHF. The chain recombines TRBV28 with TRBJ1-5; 9 positions agree with TRBD1. The CDR3 loop spans 16 amino acids. The V gene's germline CDR1 is MDHEN and CDR2 SYDVKM. The J segment lost 4 bases and the V segment lost 5 bases, leaving 9 bases of the junction unmatched.